A selection of T cell receptor beta chains follows, all from one sample in a study of blood T cell repertoires in COVID-19. Repertoires were generated with immunoSEQ multiplex PCR, while TCRdb's copy carries only in-frame clones and drops some. The sample carries under 200,000 clones, 75% to 90% recorded once. Sequences were obtained from PBMCs or T cells enriched from blood (not recorded which). The receptors originated from a woman aged 45-65 years who had recovered from COVID-19. CDR3s include the opening cysteine and the closing phenylalanine or tryptophan. D genes are given only for firm matches. The size entry is marked missing in some rows and otherwise reads once, few, many or a size class.

.	TRBJ1-3	TRBV13	.	CASSFEASRSGNTIYF	TGTGCCAGCAGCTTTGAGGCGTCCCGATCTGGAAACACCATATATTTT
many	TRBJ2-5	TRBV20-1	.	CSATREETQYF	TGCAGTGCCACTAGGGAAGAGACCCAGTACTTC
.	TRBJ1-6	TRBV6-5	TRBD1	CASSVSGTGGSPLHF	TGTGCCAGCAGCGTGTCCGGGACAGGGGGTTCACCCCTCCACTTT
.	TRBJ2-1	TRBV9	TRBD2	CASSPRLAGAGNEQFF	TGTGCCAGCAGCCCTAGGCTAGCGGGAGCTGGGAATGAGCAGTTCTTC
.	TRBJ2-2	TRBV7-6	.	CASSLGSANTGELFF	TGTGCCAGCAGCTTGGGGAGCGCGAACACCGGGGAGCTGTTTTTT
.	TRBJ1-3	TRBV5-1	.	CASSLLTSGDTIYF	TGCGCCAGCAGCTTGCTCACCTCGGGGGACACCATATATTTT
.	TRBJ1-2	TRBV15	TRBD1	CATSSGTDYGYTF	TGTGCCACCAGCAGCGGGACAGACTATGGCTACACCTTC
.	TRBJ1-2	TRBV28	.	CASSLDPAYGYTF	TGTGCCAGCAGCCTAGACCCGGCATATGGCTACACCTTC
.	TRBJ1-4	TRBV19	.	CASIDGQANEKLFF	TGTGCCAGTATAGATGGGCAAGCTAATGAAAAACTGTTTTTT
few	TRBJ2-3	TRBV7-2	TRBD2	CASSLIAGGGDTQYF	TGTGCCAGCAGCTTAATAGCGGGAGGAGGAGATACGCAGTATTTT
.	TRBJ1-5	TRBV18	TRBD1	CASSPDRVFGQPQHF	TGTGCCAGCTCCCCTGACAGGGTGTTCGGGCAGCCCCAGCATTTT
.	TRBJ2-3	TRBV9	.	CASSLFQVTDTQYF	TGTGCCAGCAGCCTCTTTCAGGTCACAGATACGCAGTATTTT
.	TRBJ1-5	TRBV28	.	CASSLLGGHQPQHF	TGTGCCAGCAGTTTATTGGGGGGGCATCAGCCCCAGCATTTT
once	TRBJ2-1	TRBV7-2	TRBD2	CASSQREGLYNEQFF	TGTGCCAGCAGTCAAAGGGAGGGCCTCTACAATGAGCAGTTCTTC
few	TRBJ1-1	TRBV7-3	.	CASSLNTGTSTEAFF	TGTGCCAGCAGCTTAAATACAGGTACTTCCACTGAAGCTTTCTTT
.	TRBJ1-3	TRBV11-3	TRBD1	CASSLAGGLNTIYF	TGTGCCAGCAGCTTAGCAGGGGGCTTGAACACCATATATTTT
few	TRBJ1-1	TRBV19	.	CASRLGHLNTEAFF	TGTGCCAGTAGGTTGGGACACCTGAACACTGAAGCTTTCTTT
.	TRBJ1-5	TRBV19	.	CASSTQGMGQPQHF	TGTGCCAGTAGTACCCAGGGTATGGGCCAGCCCCAGCATTTT
.	TRBJ2-3	TRBV5-6	.	CASSSGWSTDTQYF	TGTGCCAGCAGCTCGGGGTGGAGCACAGATACGCAGTATTTT
.	TRBJ2-1	TRBV6-6	TRBD2	CASSRRQVAGANNEQFF	TGTGCCAGCAGCCGACGCCAAGTAGCGGGGGCCAACAATGAGCAGTTCTTC
.	TRBJ1-1	TRBV6-5	.	CASRGGGGTEAFF	TGTGCCAGCAGAGGGGGGGGAGGAACTGAAGCTTTCTTT
.	TRBJ2-2	TRBV11-2	TRBD1	CASSLVGDRGRKSGELFF	TGTGCCAGCAGCTTAGTAGGGGACAGGGGTCGTAAATCCGGGGAGCTGTTTTTT
.	TRBJ1-5	TRBV13	.	CASSLGARGRNQPQHF	TGTGCCAGCAGCTTAGGCGCCAGGGGAAGGAATCAGCCCCAGCATTTT
.	TRBJ1-1	TRBV7-2	.	CASSHLTSVAEAFF	TGTGCCAGCAGCCACTTAACGTCGGTCGCTGAAGCTTTCTTT
few	TRBJ2-4	TRBV7-2	TRBD1	CASSYDRGNIQYF	TGTGCCAGCAGCTACGACAGGGGAAACATTCAGTACTTC
.	TRBJ1-1	TRBV4-3	.	CASSPSGAEDTEAFF	TGCGCCAGCAGCCCTTCTGGGGCAGAGGACACTGAAGCTTTCTTT
.	TRBJ1-1	TRBV6-2/TRBV6-3	.	CASSYRRRDTEAFF	TGTGCCAGCAGTTACCGGAGGCGGGACACTGAAGCTTTCTTT
.	TRBJ1-3	TRBV19	.	CASLTGNGNTIYF	TGTGCCAGCCTAACAGGGAACGGAAACACCATATATTTT
.	TRBJ2-2	TRBV30	.	CAWSAGKRSGELFF	TGTGCCTGGAGTGCAGGGAAGAGGTCCGGGGAGCTGTTTTTT
.	TRBJ1-2	TRBV7-2	.	CASSRDKANYGYTF	TGTGCCAGCAGCCGGGACAAGGCTAACTATGGCTACACCTTC
.	TRBJ1-3	TRBV10-3	.	CAISDSGVPGNTIYF	TGTGCCATCAGTGACTCAGGGGTCCCTGGAAACACCATATATTTT
.	TRBJ1-5	TRBV7-9	TRBD1	CASSPGTGGRNQPQHF	TGTGCCAGCAGCCCCGGGACAGGGGGCCGGAATCAGCCCCAGCATTTT
.	TRBJ1-6	TRBV14	.	CASSQEKGRGYNSPLHF	TGTGCCAGCAGCCAAGAGAAGGGCCGGGGATATAATTCACCCCTCCACTTT
.	TRBJ2-1	TRBV5-1	TRBD1	CASSVRDSEQFF	TGCGCCAGCAGCGTCAGGGACAGTGAGCAGTTCTTC
.	TRBJ2-3	TRBV28	.	CASSRDISSTDTQYF	TGTGCCAGCAGCAGGGACATCTCTAGCACAGATACGCAGTATTTT
many	TRBJ2-3	TRBV5-1	TRBD2	CASSLGITSGTDTQYF	TGCGCCAGCAGCTTGGGGATTACTAGCGGCACAGATACGCAGTATTTT
.	TRBJ2-1	TRBV6-5	TRBD1	CASSSIGTGPNEQFF	TGTGCCAGCAGTTCCATCGGGACAGGGCCCAATGAGCAGTTCTTC
.	TRBJ2-2	TRBV5-8	TRBD2	CASSPRGGARDTGELFF	TGTGCCAGCAGCCCCCGGGGGGGGGCAAGAGACACCGGGGAGCTGTTTTTT
.	TRBJ1-1	TRBV10-3	TRBD1	CATAPGGTEAFF	TGTGCCACCGCCCCAGGGGGCACTGAAGCTTTCTTT
.	TRBJ2-4	TRBV19	.	CASTPGGLNIQYF	TGTGCCAGTACCCCAGGCGGACTAAACATTCAGTACTTC
.	TRBJ1-4	TRBV2	.	CASSEEKRKRLGGLFF	TGTGCCAGCAGTGAAGAGAAGAGAAAACGTTTGGGGGGACTGTTTTTT
.	TRBJ1-2	TRBV4-1	TRBD1	CASSQTGTGGYGYTF	TGCGCCAGCAGCCAAACCGGGACAGGGGGTTATGGCTACACCTTC
.	TRBJ2-1	TRBV5-1	.	CASRVRGIDEQFF	TGCGCCAGCAGAGTTAGAGGGATTGATGAGCAGTTCTTC
.	TRBJ1-6	TRBV30	.	CAWSVQDRDLHF	TGTGCCTGGAGTGTACAGGACCGCGACCTCCACTTT
.	TRBJ1-2	TRBV6-1	.	CASSEYGGLGSGYTF	TGTGCCAGCAGTGAGTACGGGGGGCTCGGATCTGGCTACACCTTC
.	TRBJ2-1	TRBV19	.	CASSIDFAADSYNEQFF	TGTGCCAGTAGTATAGATTTCGCGGCAGACTCCTACAATGAGCAGTTCTTC
.	TRBJ1-2	TRBV5-4	.	CASSLGAGVNYGYTF	TGTGCCAGCAGCTTGGGCGCCGGGGTTAACTATGGCTACACCTTC
once	TRBJ1-2	TRBV9	.	CASSVTPGGTNYGYTF	TGTGCCAGCAGTGTAACCCCGGGGGGTACTAACTATGGCTACACCTTC
.	TRBJ2-3	TRBV30	.	CAWRTRGTTDTQYF	TGTGCCTGGAGGACTAGGGGCACGACAGATACGCAGTATTTT
.	TRBJ2-5	TRBV5-1	.	CASCSGGGVETQYF	TGCGCCAGCTGCTCCGGGGGTGGCGTGGAGACCCAGTACTTC
.	TRBJ1-2	TRBV28	.	CASTKGDTYGYTF	TGTGCCAGCACCAAAGGGGACACGTATGGCTACACCTTC
.	TRBJ2-2	TRBV5-4	TRBD2	CASSPGGLAGVGELFF	TGTGCCAGCAGCCCGGGGGGGCTAGCGGGAGTGGGGGAGCTGTTTTTT
.	TRBJ2-1	TRBV30	.	CAWSGINTNNEQFF	TGTGCCTGGAGTGGAATTAACACGAACAATGAGCAGTTCTTC
.	TRBJ2-5	TRBV19	TRBD2	CASSMTGLAGGETQYF	TGTGCCAGTAGTATGACGGGACTAGCGGGGGGGGAGACCCAGTACTTC
.	TRBJ2-1	TRBV10-2	TRBD1	CASRGRQGARGEQFF	TGCGCCAGCAGGGGGAGGCAGGGGGCGAGAGGTGAGCAGTTCTTC